The clone carrying this T cell receptor beta chain was observed many times. Its antigen is not identified. The PBMCs had their origin in around 10 ml of fresh peripheral blood. The sample originates from a study of Graves' ophthalmopathy and Graves' hyperthyroidism. Study-level results: Its predictions of ophthalmopathy progression gave the model roughly 71% sensitivity and almost 75% specificity.

TCR beta CDR3 regions were amplified from RNA transcripts. The first-round RT-PCR employed HTBI primers together with the Qiagen OneStep RT-PCR kit. A multiplex PCR was then performed as the second round. TCRdb used MiXCR to reprocess the multiplex PCR reads, holding one entry per CDR3 protein. The repertoire holds 740,000 or so distinct CDR3 sequences, with about 44% as singletons. Sequences were obtained from peripheral blood. The receptor was derived from an adult man with Graves' ophthalmopathy.

The CDR3 sequence: CSVTQGAGYGYTF. The CDR3 region has the DNA TGCAGCGTTACACAGGGGGCCGGCTATGGCTACACCTTC. The rearrangement links TRBV29-1 to TRBJ1-2, with TRBD1 identical over 9 bases. Per germline, CDR1 SQVTM and CDR2 ANQGSEA. The CDR3 spans 13 residues. After removal of 5 bases from V and 4 bases from J, the junction contained 5 bases not matched to a gene.